This is a list of T cell receptor beta chains from one sample in a study of blood T cell repertoires in COVID-19. Sequencing used immunoSEQ multiplex PCR; TCRdb keeps in-frame clones, though not all of them. The sample holds more than 200,000 clones, about four fifths seen once. The sequenced sample was peripheral blood. Source of these receptors: a man in his forties with active or convalescent COVID-19. Each CDR3 is given without its conserved first and last residue.

j_gene: TRBJ2-7; v_gene: TRBV3-1/TRBV3-2; CDR3aa: ASSPDRAHEQY
j_gene: TRBJ1-1; v_gene: TRBV30; CDR3aa: AWSTGQGNTEAF
j_gene: TRBJ2-5; v_gene: TRBV5-1; CDR3aa: ASSPRGQYQETQY
j_gene: TRBJ1-6; v_gene: TRBV19; CDR3aa: ASSMAQGTGWFGPSPLH
j_gene: TRBJ1-5; v_gene: TRBV6-1; CDR3aa: ASSDRTVSNQPQH
j_gene: TRBJ2-1; v_gene: TRBV6-5; CDR3aa: ASSSWTSGSDEQF
j_gene: TRBJ1-2; v_gene: TRBV19; CDR3aa: ASSTTHTGTGDFGYT
j_gene: TRBJ1-2; v_gene: TRBV7-9; CDR3aa: ASSPEGDRGGYT
j_gene: TRBJ2-1; v_gene: TRBV5-1; CDR3aa: ASRLAPTDEQF
j_gene: TRBJ2-3; v_gene: TRBV11-3; CDR3aa: ASSRPQGTQY
j_gene: TRBJ1-5; v_gene: TRBV12-3/TRBV12-4; CDR3aa: ASRSTGSRAQH
j_gene: TRBJ2-4; v_gene: TRBV27; CDR3aa: ASSPRDRKNIQY
j_gene: TRBJ2-7; v_gene: TRBV5-1; CDR3aa: ASRKTTTYEQY
j_gene: TRBJ1-5; v_gene: TRBV7-2; CDR3aa: ASSLRTAGPQH
j_gene: TRBJ1-6; v_gene: TRBV3-1/TRBV3-2; CDR3aa: ASSQWEVNSPLH
j_gene: TRBJ1-2; v_gene: TRBV12-5; CDR3aa: ASGLQGADGYT
j_gene: TRBJ2-4; v_gene: TRBV11-2; CDR3aa: ASSLDLGQGPAKNIQY
j_gene: TRBJ1-1; v_gene: TRBV10-3; CDR3aa: AIRDTGIETEAF
j_gene: TRBJ1-5; v_gene: TRBV6-5; CDR3aa: ASSSLNQPQH
j_gene: TRBJ2-7; v_gene: TRBV9; CDR3aa: ASSVRQGGYEQY
j_gene: TRBJ2-5; v_gene: TRBV10-3; CDR3aa: AISVGLAGLGETQY
j_gene: TRBJ1-1; v_gene: TRBV4-2; CDR3aa: ASSQELEGWETEAF
j_gene: TRBJ1-2; v_gene: TRBV25-1; CDR3aa: ASTKGTNYGYT
j_gene: TRBJ2-3; v_gene: TRBV9; CDR3aa: ASSVGGGADTQY
j_gene: TRBJ1-2; v_gene: TRBV30; CDR3aa: AWSQLYGYT
j_gene: TRBJ1-2; v_gene: TRBV9; CDR3aa: ASSASDSNYGYT
j_gene: TRBJ1-1; v_gene: TRBV7-2; CDR3aa: ASSGTQGAGTEAF
j_gene: TRBJ2-3; v_gene: TRBV10-2; CDR3aa: ASSDGTSLTRDTQY
j_gene: TRBJ2-7; v_gene: TRBV27; CDR3aa: ASRFSGDYEQY
j_gene: TRBJ1-2; v_gene: TRBV6-5; CDR3aa: ASHLGRGRGGYT
j_gene: TRBJ1-1; v_gene: TRBV7-9; CDR3aa: ASSLSRQGAEAF
j_gene: TRBJ1-1; v_gene: TRBV11-3; CDR3aa: ASSLEQGPHTEAF
j_gene: TRBJ2-2; v_gene: TRBV9; CDR3aa: ASSSPRGQTNTGELF
j_gene: TRBJ1-1; v_gene: TRBV11-2; CDR3aa: ASSLSSATNTEAF
j_gene: TRBJ2-3; v_gene: TRBV4-3; CDR3aa: ASSQDGRGGSTDTQY
j_gene: TRBJ2-1; v_gene: TRBV6-2/TRBV6-3; CDR3aa: ASSPTSGPSSYNEQF
j_gene: TRBJ2-2; v_gene: TRBV19; CDR3aa: ASTGFGQGKPGELF
j_gene: TRBJ2-1; v_gene: TRBV24-1; CDR3aa: ATSGTGNNEQF
j_gene: TRBJ1-6; v_gene: TRBV2; CDR3aa: ASRSSSYNSPLH
j_gene: TRBJ2-1; v_gene: TRBV5-4; CDR3aa: ASSHPGTSGSRGSYNEQF
j_gene: TRBJ2-2; v_gene: TRBV30; CDR3aa: AWSAVHRTGELF
j_gene: TRBJ2-3; v_gene: TRBV10-3; CDR3aa: AIGKGLAGGDGTDTQY
j_gene: TRBJ2-3; v_gene: TRBV20-1; CDR3aa: SAVSGIGRY
j_gene: TRBJ2-1; v_gene: TRBV12-5; CDR3aa: ASGTAWGEQF
j_gene: TRBJ1-2; v_gene: TRBV27; CDR3aa: ASRLGQGAYGYT
j_gene: TRBJ2-7; v_gene: TRBV28; CDR3aa: ASSPGRRYEQY
j_gene: TRBJ1-1; v_gene: TRBV3-1/TRBV3-2; CDR3aa: ASSPEGIEAF